A single sample is the source of the 5 T cell receptor beta chains below, sequenced in a study of T cell changes during pregnancy in multiple sclerosis. This table comes from immunoSEQ multiplex PCR, and its TCRdb copy is limited to in-frame clones, with some not included. The repertoire has more than 60,000 clones, about nine tenths of them found once; the top ten carry 1.4% to 1.5%. Source: peripheral blood, taken in the second trimester of pregnancy. These TCRs come from a female donor with multiple sclerosis, enrolled in a pregnancy study.

This chain joins TRBV19 and TRBJ1-2, with 7 positions matching TRBD1. Germline CDR1 LNHDA, CDR2 SQIVND (reference sequence). CDR3 length: 15 residues. The J segment lost 4 bases and the V segment lost 2 bases, leaving 7 bases of the junction unmatched. CDR3 region: CASSISRDSFYGYTF. The CDR3 bases are TGTGCCAGTAGTATATCTCGGGACAGCTTCTATGGCTACACCTTC.

The chain combines TRBV2 with TRBJ2-7, with TRBD2 matching over 10 bases. The CDR3 length is 15 residues. The ends lost 6 bases at V and 0 bases at J; junction bases unmatched: 5. In germline, CDR1 is SNHLY, CDR2 FYNNEI. The CDR3 sequence: CASRQPSGSSYEQYF. In nucleotides, the CDR3 is TGTGCCAGCAGACAACCTAGCGGGAGCTCCTACGAGCAGTACTTC.

The CDR3 DNA reads as TGTGCCAGCACCCCATGGGGGGGCGCCGGGGAGCTGTTTTTT. Encoded protein: CASTPWGGAGELFF. The chain has TRBV11-3 and TRBJ2-2, with D tentatively TRBD2 (7 bases). Trimming cost V 7 bases and J 6 bases, with 15 bases left between them. This CDR3 is built from 14 residues. From germline, CDR1 is SGHNT and CDR2 YENEEA.

The chain has TRBV4-2 and TRBJ2-1, with 8 bases aligning to TRBD1. V trimming: 3 bases; J trimming: 0 bases; junction bases outside the gene matches: 7. Looked up from germline, CDR1 is LGHNA and CDR2 is YNFKEQ. This CDR3 has 17 amino acids. The CDR3 DNA follows: TGTGCCAGCAGCCAGGACAGGGTTTCCAGCTCCTACAATGAGCAGTTCTTC. Its translation: CASSQDRVSSSYNEQFF.

This clone was found once. This chain uses TRBV30 with TRBJ2-4; a weak D match, TRBD1 (6 bases). CDR1 GTSNPN and CDR2 SVGIG come from the germline V gene (reference sequence). The V and J ends lost 8 bases and 2 bases respectively, with 7 bases between them. CDR3 length: 11 amino acids. This CDR3 is CAGGPKNIQYF. The CDR3 bases are TGTGCCGGGGGCCCCAAAAACATTCAGTACTTC.